These 32 T cell receptor beta chains were all obtained from the same sample, sequenced in a study of T cell responses to AZD1222 COVID-19 vaccine. Method: immunoSEQ multiplex PCR; TCRdb's copy keeps in-frame clones and lacks some. The sample lists 70,000 to 90,000 clones, approximately 85% occurring once. The specimen comprised peripheral blood, sampled 28 days after the second AZD1222 dose. These receptors came from an adult who received the AZD1222 COVID-19 vaccine.

This clone has a single count. The chain recombines TRBV5-1 with TRBJ1-2; D unresolved. Germline CDR1 and CDR2: SGHRS and YFSETQ. The V end lost 0 bases, the J end lost 2 bases, and 14 bases lay between the germline ends. The CDR3 has 16 amino acids. In DNA, the CDR3 is TGCGCCAGCAGCTTGGATGGGCTCACCTTCAACTATGGCTACACCTTC. Protein sequence: CASSLDGLTFNYGYTF.

The chain combines TRBV7-2 with TRBJ1-5; a possible D gene is TRBD1 (5 bases). Germline V gene lookup returns CDR1 SGHTA and CDR2 FQGNSA. This CDR3 is built from 15 residues. V was cut by 1 base and J by 2 bases, with 9 bases left in between. CDR3 sequence: CASSLVRAGNQPQHF. The DNA for the CDR3 is TGTGCCAGCAGCTTAGTCAGGGCGGGCAATCAGCCCCAGCATTTT.

This clone has more than one count but fewer than ten. Here the CDR3 reads CSAQAPEDYGYTF. In DNA, the CDR3 is TGCAGCGCTCAGGCGCCAGAGGACTATGGCTACACCTTC. V usage is TRBV29-1 and J usage is TRBJ1-2; D gene ambiguous. CDR1 SQVTM and CDR2 ANQGSEA come from the germline V gene. The CDR3 length is 13 residues. V lost 7 bases and J 3 bases, leaving 15 bases between the germline ends.

The V call is TRBV6-2 or TRBV6-3, the J call TRBJ1-2; no firm D call. Germline lookup yields CDR1 MNHEY and CDR2 SVGEGT. The CDR3 length is 15 residues. Trimming stripped 0 bases from V and 2 bases from J, with 10 bases between. CDR3 in amino acids: CASSYSRTVNYGYTF. The DNA for the CDR3 is TGTGCCAGCAGTTACTCCCGGACGGTGAACTATGGCTACACCTTC.

The chain recombines TRBV6-2 or TRBV6-3 with TRBJ2-7; D is uncertain. V lost 6 bases to trimming and J lost 4 bases, with 10 bases between them. Germline V gene lookup returns CDR1 MNHEY and CDR2 SVGEGT. The CDR3 covers 12 residues. The CDR3 DNA sequence: TGTGCCAGCAGCCACGACGGGTACGAGCAGTACTTC. Its protein is CASSHDGYEQYF.

This chain's CDR3 is CASSYNEQFF. The CDR3, as DNA: TGTGCCAGCAGCTACAATGAGCAGTTCTTC. This chain connects TRBV28 to TRBJ2-1; no clear D gene. The CDR3 is made up of 10 amino acids. V was pared by 6 bases and J by 3 bases, with 0 bases between. The germline V gene has CDR1 MDHEN and CDR2 SYDVKM.

This chain uses TRBV18 with TRBJ1-1; 7 positions agree with TRBD1. Germline V gene data show CDR1 as KGHSH and CDR2 as LQKENI. The CDR3 extends over 15 amino acids. V shed 6 bases and J 4 bases; nucleotides not matched to a gene: 11. The CDR3 nucleotides read TGTGCCAGCTCCGTAACCCCGGAGGGGGCCACTGAAGCTTTCTTT. Residues: CASSVTPEGATEAFF.

The rearrangement links TRBV7-2 to TRBJ2-5, with TRBD2 matching over 11 bases. The CDR3 is made up of 19 amino acids. The V segment lost 8 bases and the J segment 3 bases; nucleotides outside the gene matches: 20. Germline V gives CDR1 SGHTA, CDR2 FQGNSA. CDR3 nucleotides: TGTGCCAGCTCCGGCGGATGGGCTAGCGGGAGGATGGGTGAAGAGACCCAGTACTTC. This sequence encodes CASSGGWASGRMGEETQYF.

The rearrangement joins TRBV19 to TRBJ2-2, with D possibly matching TRBD1 (5 bases). Germline V gives CDR1 LNHDA, CDR2 SQIVND (reference sequence). Deletions cut 7 bases from V and 9 bases from J, with 15 bases between. There are 13 residues in the CDR3. The CDR3 DNA sequence: TGTGCCAGTACGCTTCCAGGGCAAAGGGAGCTGTTTTTT. It specifies CASTLPGQRELFF.

The chain links TRBV14 to TRBJ2-7, with D perhaps assigned TRBD1 or TRBD2 (6 bases each). Germline-derived CDR1 and CDR2 are SGHDN and FVKESK. This CDR3 is 13 amino acids long. V lost 1 base and J lost 6, with 10 bases in between. CDR3 region: CASSQGRGREQYF. Written as DNA, the CDR3 is TGTGCCAGCAGCCAAGGCCGGGGGCGCGAGCAGTACTTC.

This clone was detected only a few times. The chain joins TRBV7-9 to TRBJ2-5; a weak D match, TRBD2 (6 bases). CDR1 SEHNR and CDR2 FQNEAQ come from the germline V gene (reference sequence). V lost 1 base to trimming and J lost 4 bases, with 7 bases between them. This CDR3 has 13 residues. CDR3 nucleotide sequence: TGTGCCAGCAGCTTAGAGGAGGGAGAGACCCAGTACTTC. Protein sequence: CASSLEEGETQYF. The complete variable domain, with remaining parts taken from reference TRBV7-9 and TRBJ2-5, reads DTGVSQNPRHKITKRGQNVTFRCDPISEHNRLYWYRQTLGQGPEFLTYFQNEAQLEKSRLLSDRFSAERPKGSFSTLEIQRTEQGDSAMYLCASSLEEGETQYFGPGTRLLVL.

V is TRBV19 and J is TRBJ2-3; the D is unclear. The V and J ends lost 3 bases and 2 bases respectively, with 9 bases between them. The CDR3 length is 14 residues. Germline V CDR1 and CDR2: LNHDA, SQIVND (reference sequence). CDR3 residues: CASSIVGPTDTQYF. The DNA of the CDR3 is TGTGCCAGTAGTATCGTGGGCCCCACAGATACGCAGTATTTT.

The chain is built from TRBV27 and TRBJ2-2; 9 nucleotides agree with TRBD2. The CDR3 spans 16 residues. Trimming at V came to 2 bases and at J to 7 bases, leaving 8 bases not matched to a gene. Germline values: CDR1 MNHEY, CDR2 SMNVEV (reference sequence). This CDR3 reads CASSLLGLASNGELFF. For the CDR3, the DNA is TGTGCCAGCAGTTTACTCGGACTAGCGTCGAACGGGGAGCTGTTTTTT.

CDR3 protein: CASIGTGESSYEQYV. The CDR3 DNA is TGTGCCAGCATTGGAACAGGGGAAAGCTCCTACGAGCAGTACGTC. The chain has TRBV6-5 and TRBJ2-7, with 7 bases fitting TRBD1. The V segment lost 7 bases and the J segment 0 bases; nucleotides outside the gene matches: 9. CDR1 and CDR2 from the germline V gene are MNHEY and SVGAGI. This CDR3 is 15 amino acids long.

This clone was observed a single time. The chain is built from TRBV11-3 and TRBJ1-1, with unresolved D. The CDR3 contains 14 residues. The V gene's germline CDR1 is SGHNT and CDR2 YENEEA. Trimming removed 5 bases from V and 3 bases from J, with 13 bases in between. CDR3 in amino acids: CASSADRHHTEAFF. CDR3 sequence (DNA): TGTGCCAGCAGCGCCGATCGACATCACACTGAAGCTTTCTTT.

The chain couples TRBV2 to TRBJ2-7, with D possibly called TRBD1 or TRBD2 (5 bases each). CDR3 length: 14 amino acids. Trimming removed 4 bases at V and 2 bases at J, with 12 bases between. Germline CDR1 is SNHLY and CDR2 is FYNNEI. This CDR3 is CASSGGRETYEQYF. The CDR3 DNA reads TGTGCCAGCAGTGGGGGCAGGGAGACCTACGAGCAGTACTTC.

This clone appeared once. The rearrangement links TRBV3-1 (or the pseudogene TRBV3-2) to TRBJ1-1, with a possible D match to TRBD1 (6 bases). The CDR3 is 13 residues long. CDR1 LGHDT and CDR2 YNNKEL come from the germline V gene (reference sequence). The germline V and J ends were trimmed by 5 bases and 11 bases, with 18 bases remaining between them. CDR3 in amino acids: CASSGTGPVGAFF. CDR3 nucleotide sequence: TGTGCCAGCAGCGGAACAGGGCCGGTTGGGGCTTTCTTT.

The V and J genes are TRBV19 and TRBJ1-1; D ambiguous. Deletions cut 3 bases from V and 4 bases from J, with 24 bases between. CDR3 length: 18 amino acids. Germline CDR1 reads LNHDA; CDR2 reads SQIVND (reference sequence). The CDR3 loop reads CASSIIPAEVGTGTEAFF. The CDR3 coding sequence is TGTGCCAGTAGTATTATTCCCGCCGAAGTGGGTACGGGCACTGAAGCTTTCTTT.

The chain employs TRBV18 and TRBJ1-1; no definite D call. There are 13 residues in the CDR3. The germline V and J ends were trimmed by 1 base and 5 bases, with 8 bases remaining between them. Germline V gene lookup returns CDR1 KGHSH and CDR2 LQKENI. The DNA of the CDR3 is TGTGCCAGCTCACCACAAGGGTCGACTGAAGCTTTCTTT. Protein: CASSPQGSTEAFF. Filled out from reference TRBV18 and TRBJ1-1, the complete variable domain reads NAGVMQNPRHLVRRRGQEARLRCSPMKGHSHVYWYRQLPEEGLKFMVYLQKENIIDESGMPKERFSAEFPKEGPSILRIQQVVRGDSAAYFCASSPQGSTEAFFGQGTRLTVV.

This chain uses TRBV12-3 or TRBV12-4 with TRBJ2-7; TRBD1 aligns across 7 bases. CDR3 length: 13 residues. The V segment lost 6 bases and the J segment 2 bases; nucleotides outside the gene matches: 4. CDR3 sequence reads: CASSRQGTYEQYF. Written as DNA, the CDR3 is TGTGCCAGCAGCCGACAGGGAACCTACGAGCAGTACTTC.

The rearrangement uses TRBV28 and TRBJ1-1; D is unclear. This CDR3 comprises 15 residues. Trimming took off 5 bases at V and 0 bases at J, with 13 bases between the two ends. Germline V CDR1 and CDR2: MDHEN, SYDVKM. The CDR3 protein is CASSPMKGMNTEAFF. The CDR3 DNA is TGTGCCAGCAGTCCCATGAAGGGAATGAACACTGAAGCTTTCTTT.

This clone has just a few counts. The V and J genes are TRBV4-3 and TRBJ2-7; no firm D call. V shed 1 base and J shed 1 base, with 5 bases lying between them. CDR1 is LGHNA and CDR2 is YSLEER in the germline V gene. This CDR3 region has 13 residues. CDR3 sequence reads: CASSQGRSYEQYF. The CDR3 DNA is TGCGCCAGCAGCCAAGGACGGTCCTACGAGCAGTACTTC.

With respect to this clone: The same CDR3 can be traced to other DNA sequences in this sample. This rearrangement joins TRBV7-2 to TRBJ1-2; a possible D gene is TRBD1 (5 bases). The V end lost 0 bases, the J end lost 6 bases, and 8 bases lay between the germline ends. This CDR3 contains 13 residues. Germline CDR1 SGHTA, CDR2 FQGNSA. The CDR3 nucleotides read TGTGCCAGCAGCTTAGCGGGACGCGATGGCTACACCTTC. Encoded protein: CASSLAGRDGYTF. Full variable domain (outside the CDR3, taken from reference TRBV7-2 and TRBJ1-2): GAGVSQSPSNKVTEKGKDVELRCDPISGHTALYWYRQSLGQGLEFLIYFQGNSAPDKSGLPSDRFSAERTGGSVSTLTIQRTQQEDSAVYLCASSLAGRDGYTFGSGTRLTVV.

CDR3 DNA sequence: TGCGCCAGCAGCGTACGCCCTCTCGCCTTGGTGTCGGTGGGGTACAATGAGCAGTTCTTC. Its translation is CASSVRPLALVSVGYNEQFF. V usage is TRBV5-1 and J usage is TRBJ2-1; D not certain. With 4 bases removed from V and 4 bases from J, the gap between germline ends came to 30 bases. CDR1 and CDR2 (germline): SGHRS, YFSETQ. CDR3 length: 20 amino acids.

V gene TRBV4-2 combines with J gene TRBJ1-1; 7 bases map to TRBD1. The CDR3 runs 14 residues. Germline V lookup: CDR1 LGHNA, CDR2 YNFKEQ. The V and J ends lost 0 bases and 7 bases, in that order; junction bases with no gene match: 5. CDR3 DNA sequence: TGTGCCAGCAGCCAAGAAACAGGGGTGTTTGAAGCTTTCTTT. Its protein product is CASSQETGVFEAFF.

The V gene is TRBV24-1, the J gene TRBJ2-4; D is ambiguous. Germline CDR1 is KGHDR and CDR2 is SFDVKD. Trimming left V 4 bases short and J 4 bases short, with 7 bases between. This CDR3 has 13 residues. CDR3 loop: CATSEDGKNIQYF. The CDR3 coding sequence is TGTGCCACCAGTGAGGACGGGAAAAACATTCAGTACTTC.

DNA of the CDR3: TGTGCCAGCAGCCTTAGCGGGTATGGCTACACCTTC. This translates into CASSLSGYGYTF. V is TRBV9 and J is TRBJ1-2, with D hard to call. The CDR3 spans 12 residues. The germline V and J ends were trimmed by 4 bases and 5 bases, with 9 bases remaining between them. Germline-derived CDR1 and CDR2 are SGDLS and YYNGEE.

This chain connects TRBV5-1 to TRBJ1-1; a weak D match, TRBD1 (6 bases). Germline CDR1 SGHRS, CDR2 YFSETQ. V lost 3 bases and J 1 base, leaving 10 bases between the germline ends. This CDR3 is 14 amino acids long. The CDR3 protein is CASSSRGGNTEAFF. CDR3 in DNA: TGCGCCAGCAGCTCCAGGGGTGGGAACACTGAAGCTTTCTTT.

The rearrangement links TRBV6-5 to TRBJ1-5; D might be TRBD1 (6 bases). From germline, CDR1 is MNHEY and CDR2 SVGAGI. This CDR3 region has 13 residues. Trimming shortened V by 4 bases and J by 6 bases, and 10 bases separated the two germline ends. CDR3 residues: CASSLGAAQPQHF. CDR3 coding DNA: TGTGCCAGCAGTTTGGGGGCGGCTCAGCCCCAGCATTTT.

This clone was observed once. The CDR3 bases are TGCGCCAGCAGCCAAGTTCCGGGACAGGGTTCTAATGAGCAGTTCTTC. Its protein is CASSQVPGQGSNEQFF. The chain has TRBV4-3 and TRBJ2-1; 9 bases align to TRBD1. After removal of 1 base from V and 7 bases from J, the junction contained 8 bases not matched to a gene. Germline-derived CDR1 and CDR2 are LGHNA and YSLEER. The CDR3 has 16 amino acids.

V usage is TRBV24-1 and J usage is TRBJ2-3; 7 bases agree with TRBD2. The CDR3 is made up of 15 amino acids. From germline, CDR1 is KGHDR and CDR2 SFDVKD. Unmatched junction bases numbered 18, after V lost 12 bases and J lost 7 bases. CDR3 nucleotides: TGTGCCTCCTCGGGGGGTGACTCGTATACAAATACGCAGTATTTT. Its protein product is CASSGGDSYTNTQYF.

The V gene is TRBV7-9, the J gene TRBJ1-1; no reliable D call. Trimming removed 1 base from V and 1 base from J, with 10 bases in between. In germline, CDR1 is SEHNR, CDR2 FQNEAQ (reference sequence). The CDR3 is made up of 15 amino acids. The CDR3 nucleotides read TGTGCCAGCAGCTTAGATGGGCAGACGAACACTGAAGCTTTCTTT. This encodes CASSLDGQTNTEAFF.